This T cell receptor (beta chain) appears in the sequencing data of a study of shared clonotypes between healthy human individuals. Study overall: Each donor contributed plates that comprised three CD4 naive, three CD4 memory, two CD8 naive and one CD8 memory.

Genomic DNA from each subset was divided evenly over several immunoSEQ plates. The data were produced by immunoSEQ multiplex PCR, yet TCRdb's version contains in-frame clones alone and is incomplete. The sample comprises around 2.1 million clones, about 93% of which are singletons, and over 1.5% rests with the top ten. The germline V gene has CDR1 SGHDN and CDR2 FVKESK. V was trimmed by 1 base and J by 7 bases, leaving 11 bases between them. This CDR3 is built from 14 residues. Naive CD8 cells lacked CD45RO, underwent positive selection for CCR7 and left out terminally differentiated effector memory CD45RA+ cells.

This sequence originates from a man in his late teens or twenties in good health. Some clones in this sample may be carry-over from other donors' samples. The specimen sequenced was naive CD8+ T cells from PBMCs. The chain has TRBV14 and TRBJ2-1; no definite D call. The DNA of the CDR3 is TGTGCCAGCAGCCAAGTTGCTAGAAGAAATGAGCAGTTCTTC. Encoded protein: CASSQVARRNEQFF.